The rows below give T cell receptor beta chains drawn from one sample of a study of patients and donors after allogeneic stem cell transplantation. TCRdb analysed the RT-PCR reads with MiXCR anew, one entry per CDR3 protein. The repertoire holds a few hundred thousand distinct CDR3 sequences, with roughly two fifths as singletons. The sample consisted of blood, either unsorted or a sorted T cell fraction (not recorded which). The receptor set was obtained from a human donor who was either an allogeneic HSCT recipient or a stem cell or donor lymphocyte infusion donor (not recorded which). It is not recorded whose cells these are; they may come from a transplant donor. CDR3s include the opening cysteine and the closing phenylalanine or tryptophan. A D gene is named only where the DNA matches it firmly. Rows give clone size only sometimes, using once, few, many, or a class for an expanded clone.

d_call: -
clone_size: -
v_call: TRBV25-1
j_call: TRBJ2-1
cdr3_aa: CASSEGQGSYNEQFF
cdr3_nt: TGTGCCAGCAGTGAGGGGCAGGGTTCCTACAATGAGCAGTTCTTC

d_call: -
clone_size: few
v_call: TRBV15
j_call: TRBJ1-2
cdr3_aa: CATSRDQGANYGYTF
cdr3_nt: TGTGCCACCAGCAGAGACCAGGGAGCTAACTATGGCTACACCTTC

d_call: -
clone_size: -
v_call: TRBV9
j_call: TRBJ2-2
cdr3_aa: CASSPQTTGVNTGELFF
cdr3_nt: TGTGCCAGCAGTCCCCAAACGACAGGCGTGAACACCGGGGAGCTGTTTTTT

d_call: -
clone_size: -
v_call: TRBV29-1
j_call: TRBJ1-5
cdr3_aa: CSAQDSNQPQHF
cdr3_nt: TGCAGCGCCCAGGACAGCAATCAGCCCCAGCATTTT

d_call: -
clone_size: few
v_call: TRBV20-1
j_call: TRBJ2-7
cdr3_aa: CSARDLPRAPSHEQYF
cdr3_nt: TGCAGTGCTAGAGACCTCCCCCGGGCCCCCTCCCACGAGCAGTACTTC

d_call: -
clone_size: -
v_call: TRBV12-3/TRBV12-4
j_call: TRBJ1-1
cdr3_aa: CASTPAGKVTEAFF
cdr3_nt: TGTGCCAGCACTCCCGCGGGGAAGGTCACTGAAGCTTTCTTT

d_call: -
clone_size: -
v_call: TRBV7-8
j_call: TRBJ1-2
cdr3_aa: CASSTGLDYTF
cdr3_nt: TGTGCCAGCAGTACAGGGTTGGACTACACCTTC

d_call: -
clone_size: many
v_call: TRBV14
j_call: TRBJ1-2
cdr3_aa: CASSRRDTPYGYTF
cdr3_nt: TGTGCCAGCAGCCGCCGGGACACACCCTATGGCTACACCTTC

d_call: TRBD2
clone_size: -
v_call: TRBV7-2
j_call: TRBJ2-2
cdr3_aa: CASSSRTSRAGELFF
cdr3_nt: TGTGCCAGCAGCTCAAGGACTAGCCGGGCCGGGGAGCTGTTTTTT

d_call: -
clone_size: few
v_call: TRBV7-9
j_call: TRBJ1-6
cdr3_aa: CASSPGLDSGEDSPLHF
cdr3_nt: TGTGCCAGCAGCCCCGGCTTGGACTCCGGGGAAGATTCACCCCTCCACTTT

d_call: -
clone_size: many
v_call: TRBV20-1
j_call: TRBJ2-7
cdr3_aa: CSASSRPLEQYF
cdr3_nt: TGCAGTGCTAGCAGCAGGCCCCTCGAGCAGTACTTC

d_call: TRBD1
clone_size: few
v_call: TRBV12-3/TRBV12-4
j_call: TRBJ1-1
cdr3_aa: CASSPRTGRYTEAFF
cdr3_nt: TGTGCCAGCAGTCCGCGGACAGGGAGGTACACTGAAGCTTTCTTT

d_call: -
clone_size: -
v_call: TRBV5-5
j_call: TRBJ2-3
cdr3_aa: CASSSPTGEADTQYF
cdr3_nt: TGTGCCAGCAGCTCCCCGACTGGGGAGGCAGATACGCAGTATTTT

d_call: TRBD1
clone_size: -
v_call: TRBV5-1
j_call: TRBJ1-4
cdr3_aa: CASSLGDRDLFF
cdr3_nt: TGCGCCAGCAGCTTGGGCGACAGGGACCTGTTTTTT

d_call: -
clone_size: -
v_call: TRBV5-5
j_call: TRBJ2-1
cdr3_aa: CASSPAAYNEQFF
cdr3_nt: TGTGCCAGCAGCCCGGCCGCTTACAATGAGCAGTTCTTC

d_call: TRBD1
clone_size: -
v_call: TRBV4-3
j_call: TRBJ1-5
cdr3_aa: CASSQDRQGFNQPQHF
cdr3_nt: TGCGCCAGCAGCCAAGATAGACAGGGGTTCAATCAGCCCCAGCATTTT

d_call: TRBD1
clone_size: -
v_call: TRBV28
j_call: TRBJ2-5
cdr3_aa: CASNPSGTGGLETQYF
cdr3_nt: TGTGCCAGCAACCCATCCGGGACAGGGGGCTTGGAGACCCAGTACTTC

d_call: TRBD1
clone_size: -
v_call: TRBV5-5
j_call: TRBJ1-2
cdr3_aa: CASSPRGHYGYTF
cdr3_nt: TGTGCCAGCAGCCCGAGGGGGCACTATGGCTACACCTTC

d_call: -
clone_size: few
v_call: TRBV7-3
j_call: TRBJ1-2
cdr3_aa: CASSSRTAINYGYTF
cdr3_nt: TGTGCCAGCAGCTCACGGACAGCGATTAACTATGGCTACACCTTC

d_call: -
clone_size: -
v_call: TRBV27
j_call: TRBJ2-3
cdr3_aa: CASSTLVGTDTQYF
cdr3_nt: TGTGCCAGCAGCACGCTAGTAGGCACAGATACGCAGTATTTT

d_call: -
clone_size: -
v_call: TRBV2
j_call: TRBJ2-3
cdr3_aa: CAVWRGRPADTQYF
cdr3_nt: TGTGCCGTCTGGCGGGGGCGCCCCGCAGATACGCAGTATTTT

d_call: -
clone_size: few
v_call: TRBV7-9
j_call: TRBJ1-3
cdr3_aa: CASSDRPRGNTIYF
cdr3_nt: TGTGCCAGCAGCGACAGGCCCAGAGGGAACACCATATATTTT

d_call: -
clone_size: few
v_call: TRBV5-1
j_call: TRBJ2-7
cdr3_aa: CASSSNRDRLSYEQYF
cdr3_nt: TGCGCCAGCAGCAGCAACCGGGACCGCCTGTCCTACGAGCAGTACTTC

d_call: -
clone_size: few
v_call: TRBV6-5
j_call: TRBJ1-2
cdr3_aa: CASTLGLNYGYTF
cdr3_nt: TGTGCCAGCACCCTGGGCCTCAACTATGGCTACACCTTC

d_call: -
clone_size: -
v_call: TRBV19
j_call: TRBJ2-1
cdr3_aa: CASRAPLEREQFF
cdr3_nt: TGTGCCAGTAGGGCCCCACTAGAAAGGGAACAGTTCTTC

d_call: -
clone_size: few
v_call: TRBV5-5
j_call: TRBJ1-2
cdr3_aa: CASSLLRTVYGYTF
cdr3_nt: TGTGCCAGCAGCTTGTTGAGGACAGTCTATGGCTACACCTTC

d_call: TRBD1
clone_size: -
v_call: TRBV20-1
j_call: TRBJ1-1
cdr3_aa: CRPHRGGGAEAFF
cdr3_nt: TGCAGGCCCCACAGGGGAGGAGGTGCTGAAGCTTTCTTT

d_call: -
clone_size: -
v_call: TRBV25-1
j_call: TRBJ2-6
cdr3_aa: CASSWSSGANVLTF
cdr3_nt: TGTGCCAGCAGTTGGTCCTCTGGGGCCAACGTCCTGACTTTC

d_call: -
clone_size: few
v_call: TRBV12-3/TRBV12-4
j_call: TRBJ1-1
cdr3_aa: CASSLNQPEAFF
cdr3_nt: TGTGCCAGCAGTCTCAACCAACCTGAAGCTTTCTTT

d_call: -
clone_size: -
v_call: TRBV5-1
j_call: TRBJ2-3
cdr3_aa: CASSIREIDTQYF
cdr3_nt: TGCGCCAGCAGCATCCGGGAAATAGATACGCAGTATTTT

d_call: -
clone_size: few
v_call: TRBV20-1
j_call: TRBJ2-7
cdr3_aa: CSARDQVYEQYF
cdr3_nt: TGCAGTGCTAGAGATCAAGTCTACGAGCAGTACTTC

d_call: -
clone_size: -
v_call: TRBV12-3/TRBV12-4
j_call: TRBJ2-2
cdr3_aa: CASSVDRGTNTGELFF
cdr3_nt: TGTGCCAGCAGCGTTGATAGGGGGACCAACACCGGGGAGCTGTTTTTT

d_call: -
clone_size: few
v_call: TRBV5-1
j_call: TRBJ1-2
cdr3_aa: CASSLDAGQGWVGYTF
cdr3_nt: TGCGCCAGCAGCTTGGATGCGGGTCAGGGCTGGGTTGGCTACACCTTC

d_call: -
clone_size: -
v_call: TRBV7-7
j_call: TRBJ2-3
cdr3_aa: CASSLAPGAPTDTQYF
cdr3_nt: TGTGCCAGCAGCTTAGCCCCAGGGGCTCCCACAGATACGCAGTATTTT

d_call: -
clone_size: few
v_call: TRBV12-3/TRBV12-4
j_call: TRBJ1-2
cdr3_aa: CASSLIGQTGYTF
cdr3_nt: TGTGCCAGCAGTTTGATAGGACAGACTGGCTACACCTTC

d_call: TRBD1
clone_size: -
v_call: TRBV7-8
j_call: TRBJ1-4
cdr3_aa: CASSLRDRGTNEKLFF
cdr3_nt: TGTGCCAGCAGCTTACGGGACAGGGGAACTAATGAAAAACTGTTTTTT

d_call: -
clone_size: few
v_call: TRBV5-1
j_call: TRBJ1-2
cdr3_aa: CASSSFQSSYGYTF
cdr3_nt: TGCGCCAGCAGTTCTTTCCAGAGTTCCTATGGCTACACCTTC

d_call: TRBD2
clone_size: -
v_call: TRBV12-3/TRBV12-4
j_call: TRBJ2-7
cdr3_aa: CASSLPAGGRYEQYF
cdr3_nt: TGTGCCAGCAGTTTGCCAGCGGGGGGACGATACGAGCAGTACTTC

d_call: TRBD2
clone_size: few
v_call: TRBV3-1
j_call: TRBJ2-3
cdr3_aa: CASSQGLAGGASTDTQYF
cdr3_nt: TGTGCCAGCAGCCAAGGTCTAGCGGGGGGAGCTAGCACAGATACGCAGTATTTT